These T cell receptor beta chains were read from a single sample in a study of shared clonotypes between healthy human individuals. Measured with immunoSEQ multiplex PCR; TCRdb has only the in-frame clones, and not every one. This sample has roughly 1,000,000 clones, with around 78% found just once. What was sequenced was memory CD4+ T cells from PBMCs. The source of these receptors is a man aged 18 to 30 in good health. Some clones in this sample may be carry-over from other donors' samples. Each CDR3 is given with its conserved first and last residue. A D gene is named only where the DNA matches it firmly. Some rows mark clone size as missing; the rest say once, few, many or name a class of expanded clone.

NA	TRBJ2-5	TRBV10-1	NA	TGCGCCAGCAGTGAGTCCCAAAGTCCGACCCAAGAGACCCAGTACTTC	CASSESQSPTQETQYF
NA	TRBJ2-5	TRBV5-1	NA	TGCGCCAGCAGCTCTCTCGGGGCCTACCAAGAGACCCAGTACTTC	CASSSLGAYQETQYF
TRBD2	TRBJ2-1	TRBV11-1	NA	TGTGCCAGCAGCTTAAGGTTCCCCGGGGGGACCGGGAACAATGAGCAGTTCTTC	CASSLRFPGGTGNNEQFF
TRBD1	TRBJ1-2	TRBV9	NA	TGTGCCAGCAGCGTAGGCAGGGGGAGAGGCTATGGCTACACCTTC	CASSVGRGRGYGYTF
TRBD2	TRBJ2-7	TRBV5-1	NA	TGCGCCAGCAGCTTGGTAGCGGGATCCTACGAGCAGTACTTC	CASSLVAGSYEQYF
NA	TRBJ2-5	TRBV11-3	NA	TGTGCCAGCAGCTTAGACGGTCGTGGGACCCAGTACTTC	CASSLDGRGTQYF
NA	TRBJ1-1	TRBV5-1	once	TGCGCCAGCAGCTTGGAGCGGGGGAACACTGAAGCTTTCTTT	CASSLERGNTEAFF
NA	TRBJ1-2	TRBV5-6	NA	TGTGCCAGCAGCTTAAGGGGACACAACTATGGCTACACCTTC	CASSLRGHNYGYTF
NA	TRBJ1-3	TRBV18	NA	TGTGCCAGCTCACCCTCGACGGACCCCTCTGGAAACACCATATATTTT	CASSPSTDPSGNTIYF
TRBD1	TRBJ1-2	TRBV5-1	few	TGCGCCAGCAGCTTGGACGGGACAGGGCTATATGGCTACACCTTC	CASSLDGTGLYGYTF
TRBD1	TRBJ1-2	TRBV6-5	NA	TGTGCCAGCAGCCGGGACAGGGGTAACTATGGCTACACCTTC	CASSRDRGNYGYTF
NA	TRBJ2-1	TRBV30	NA	TGTGCCTGGAAATTATCGCGGGCCCTGTCCTACAATGAGCAGTTCTTC	CAWKLSRALSYNEQFF
TRBD2	TRBJ2-1	TRBV18	NA	TGTGCCAGCTCACCACCCGCTAGCGGGAGCTTGAGTGAGCAGTTCTTC	CASSPPASGSLSEQFF
TRBD1	TRBJ2-7	TRBV27	few	TGTGCCAGCAGAAGGGTGGGGGGACAGGCGGGCTACGAGCAGTACTTC	CASRRVGGQAGYEQYF
TRBD1	TRBJ2-2	TRBV25-1	NA	TGTGCCAGCAGAGACGACAGGGTGGGTCGCGCCGGGGAGCTGTTTTTT	CASRDDRVGRAGELFF
TRBD2	TRBJ2-1	TRBV5-4	NA	TGTGCCAGCAGCTTGGTCGGCCCGGGAGGGCACAATGAGCAGTTCTTC	CASSLVGPGGHNEQFF
NA	TRBJ2-5	TRBV5-4	NA	TGTGCCAGCAGCTTGGGCTTTAGGGTTTCCGAAGAGACCCAGTACTTC	CASSLGFRVSEETQYF
NA	TRBJ2-7	TRBV5-1	NA	TGCGCCAGCAGCTTGCAGGGAGACAGCTCCTACGAGCAGTACTTC	CASSLQGDSSYEQYF
TRBD1	TRBJ1-4	TRBV6-1	NA	TGTGCCAGCAGTGAGGGCAGGGGGCGCAGAAGGGAATATAATGAAAAACTGTTTTTT	CASSEGRGRRREYNEKLFF
NA	TRBJ1-1	TRBV2	few	TGTGCCAGCAAGCGGGAGGGAGGAGGTGAAGCTTTCTTT	CASKREGGGEAFF
TRBD2	TRBJ2-3	TRBV11-1	NA	TGTGCCAGCAGCCCTCGACTAGCGGGTCGCACAGATACGCAGTATTTT	CASSPRLAGRTDTQYF
NA	TRBJ1-5	TRBV18	NA	TGTGCCAGCTCACCAGGGCAGGTCAATCAGCCCCAGCATTTT	CASSPGQVNQPQHF
NA	TRBJ2-2	TRBV2	once	TGTGCCAGCAGTGTCTGGAGGGCCGGGGAGCTGTTTTTT	CASSVWRAGELFF
NA	TRBJ2-7	TRBV30	few	TGTGCCTGGAGTGACAACTACGAGCAGTACTTC	CAWSDNYEQYF
TRBD2	TRBJ2-1	TRBV6-4	once	TGTGCCAGCAGTTGGGGGCTAGCGGGAACCTACAATGAGCAGTTCTTC	CASSWGLAGTYNEQFF
NA	TRBJ1-1	TRBV10-3	NA	TGTGCCATCTCAGGGGAGCCAGGCACTGAAGCTTTCTTT	CAISGEPGTEAFF
TRBD1	TRBJ2-7	TRBV5-5	few	TGTGCCAGCAGCCCAGGGGGCGGCGAGCAGTACTTC	CASSPGGGEQYF
TRBD1	TRBJ1-1	TRBV27	once	TGTGCCAGCAGTTCGGACAGGGGCCGGAGGACTGAAGCTTTCTTT	CASSSDRGRRTEAFF
TRBD1	TRBJ2-3	TRBV7-3	NA	TGTGCCAGCAGCCAGCAGACAGGGGCGGGGGATACGCAGTATTTT	CASSQQTGAGDTQYF
NA	TRBJ2-2	TRBV29-1	few	TGCAGCGCCAAAGGACGGAACACCGGGGAGCTGTTTTTT	CSAKGRNTGELFF
NA	TRBJ1-2	TRBV11-2	NA	TGTGCCAGCAGCTTAGGGCCGGGGAACTATGGCTACACCTTC	CASSLGPGNYGYTF
NA	TRBJ2-7	TRBV27	NA	TGTGCCAGCAGTTTTAGGGGGGCGGTCAACGAGCAGTACTTC	CASSFRGAVNEQYF
TRBD2	TRBJ2-1	TRBV7-3	NA	TGTGCCAGCAGCTACATTACTAGCGGGAGATACAATGAGCAGTTCTTC	CASSYITSGRYNEQFF
NA	TRBJ1-2	TRBV2	NA	TGTGCCAGCAGTGTGGTGCCAGCAAACTATGGCTACACCTTC	CASSVVPANYGYTF
NA	TRBJ2-7	TRBV6-1	NA	TGTGCCAGCAGTGAAGCAGGGTCGAGTTCCTACGAGCAGTACTTC	CASSEAGSSSYEQYF
NA	TRBJ1-2	TRBV19	NA	TGTGCCAGTAGTATTGGGGCCTGGGATGGCTACACCTTC	CASSIGAWDGYTF
NA	TRBJ1-2	TRBV2	few	TGTGCCAGCAGCCTCCGCGACTATGGCTACACCTTC	CASSLRDYGYTF
TRBD1	TRBJ2-3	TRBV4-2	once	TGTGCCAGCAGCCAACCGGGACAGGGGAAAGATACGCAGTATTTT	CASSQPGQGKDTQYF
TRBD1	TRBJ1-4	TRBV28	NA	TGTGCCAGCAGTTTATGGGGACAGGGTGGTGAAAAACTGTTTTTT	CASSLWGQGGEKLFF
NA	TRBJ2-7	TRBV2	NA	TGTGCCAGCAGGGACTTAAAAGACGAGCAGTACTTC	CASRDLKDEQYF
TRBD2	TRBJ2-3	TRBV29-1	NA	TGCAGCGTCCTCCGTCGGGGAGCGGGAGGAGGCACAGATACGCAGTATTTT	CSVLRRGAGGGTDTQYF
TRBD1	TRBJ2-7	TRBV2	NA	TGTGCCAGTACGAGTACTTCGGGACAGCGAACATACGAGCAGTACTTC	CASTSTSGQRTYEQYF
NA	TRBJ2-1	TRBV7-3	NA	TGTGCCAGCAGCTTAAAGCGGACGGAGGGGCTTTACAATGAGCAGTTCTTC	CASSLKRTEGLYNEQFF
NA	TRBJ2-7	TRBV20-1	NA	TGCAGTGCTAGCCGGGACCACCAGTACTTC	CSASRDHQYF
TRBD2	TRBJ2-1	TRBV6-1	NA	TGTGCCAGCAGTGTATCCATTGCTTCTAGCGGGAGGGGTAATGAGCAGTTCTTC	CASSVSIASSGRGNEQFF
NA	TRBJ2-7	TRBV6-5	NA	TGTGCCAGCGTAAGGGGGGGCTACGAGCAGTACTTC	CASVRGGYEQYF
NA	TRBJ2-1	TRBV5-1	few	TGCGCCAGCAGGTACGGGACTCCCAAATTTAATGAGCAGTTCTTC	CASRYGTPKFNEQFF
NA	TRBJ1-2	TRBV5-8	NA	TGTGCCAGCAGCGTGACAGGTTATGGCTACACCTTC	CASSVTGYGYTF
NA	TRBJ2-7	TRBV21-1	NA	TGTGCCAGCAGCAAAGTCATAGCGGGACTCTCGGACGAGCAGTACTTC	CASSKVIAGLSDEQYF
NA	TRBJ2-2	TRBV11-1	NA	TGTGCCAGCAGCTTAGAGATACAGTACACCGGGGAGCTGTTTTTT	CASSLEIQYTGELFF
TRBD1	TRBJ2-3	TRBV2	NA	TGTGCCAGTCGACAGGGGGTTGGCACAGATACGCAGTATTTT	CASRQGVGTDTQYF
NA	TRBJ2-3	TRBV5-4	NA	TGTGCCAGCAGCCCCTCGGGGAGGACTAGCACAGATACGCAGTATTTT	CASSPSGRTSTDTQYF
TRBD1	TRBJ1-5	TRBV30	NA	TGTGCCTGGAGCAAACCGGGACAGTTAGATCAGCCCCAGCATTTT	CAWSKPGQLDQPQHF